This TCR beta chain was identified in a study of low-dose radiotherapy and immunotherapy resistance in tumors. Turning to the study itself: Cohort 1 received 0.5 Gy per fraction every 2 weeks, totaling 6.5 Gy. For four cycles from cycle 1 day 1, patients took 300 mg oral aspirin daily.

TRAV- and TRBV-specific primers were used for first-strand cDNA, which covered alpha and beta chains. TCRs were put through approximately 21 PCR cycles of amplification with Phusion. A constant-region primer and the V-primer adapter served as the primer pair. TCRdb re-derived calls from the reads in MiXCR, one entry per CDR3 protein. The data show under 95,000 distinct CDR3 sequences, about a sixth seen once. Trimming took off 6 bases at V and 7 bases at J, with 9 bases between the two ends. Germline lookup yields CDR1 SQVTM and CDR2 ANQGSEA. The CDR3 has 10 amino acids. This clonotype showed up many times. Time point of the sample: before trial treatment.

The receptor comes from a male donor with prostate cancer. This specimen was PBMCs, taken before treatment. The rearrangement links TRBV29-1 to TRBJ1-1, with unresolved D. DNA of the CDR3: TGCAGCGTCCCGTTGGGTGAAGCTTTCTTT. It specifies CSVPLGEAFF.